These 22 T cell receptor beta chains came from one sample sequenced in a study of blood T cell repertoires in COVID-19 (dated by TCRdb to the early 2020s). Library prep was done by the immunoSEQ multiplex PCR assay. In its TCRdb copy, this immuneACCESS table keeps in-frame sequences only and misses some clones. Where compared with another copy, unresolved V genes explain less than half of these, and the others have no known cause. Within this sample are some 350,000 clones, with approximately 88% of them counted one time only. Approximately 3% of the sample rests with the top ten. The sample consisted of peripheral blood. The receptors here all came from a woman aged 30 to 39 with COVID-19, enrolled during active disease.

The chain joins TRBV18 to TRBJ2-2; D may be TRBD2 (5 bases). V lost 5 bases and J lost 0, with 7 bases in between. The CDR3 has 14 amino acids. The V gene's germline CDR1 is KGHSH and CDR2 LQKENI. The CDR3 DNA reads TGTGCCAGCTCATCGGGAACGAACACCGGGGAGCTGTTTTTT. Its protein is CASSSGTNTGELFF.

V is TRBV6-5 and J is TRBJ1-1; 7 bases match TRBD1. Trimming at V came to 2 bases and at J to 7 bases, leaving 13 bases not matched to a gene. Germline values: CDR1 MNHEY, CDR2 SVGAGI. CDR3 length: 16 residues. CDR3 sequence: CASSYSPGRGLGEAFF. The CDR3 nucleotides read TGTGCCAGCAGTTACAGTCCGGGCAGGGGGTTGGGTGAAGCTTTCTTT.

The genes are TRBV2 and TRBJ2-2; 7 nucleotides align to TRBD1. CDR1 is SNHLY and CDR2 is FYNNEI in the germline V gene. The CDR3 is 15 amino acids. V gave up 2 bases and J gave up 3 bases; unmatched junction bases: 3. The DNA for the CDR3 is TGTGCCAGCAGTGAATCCGGGACAGACACCGGGGAGCTGTTTTTT. It is translated as CASSESGTDTGELFF. Complete variable domain (other parts from reference TRBV2 and TRBJ2-2): EPEVTQTPSHQVTQMGQEVILRCVPISNHLYFYWYRQILGQKVEFLVSFYNNEISEKSEIFDDQFSVERPDGSNFTLKIRSTKLEDSAMYFCASSESGTDTGELFFGEGSRLTVL.

This clone occurred once. The chain has TRBV18 and TRBJ2-7; no firm D call. This CDR3 region has 13 residues. Germline V gives CDR1 KGHSH, CDR2 LQKENI. The germline V and J ends were trimmed by 0 bases and 5 bases, with 8 bases remaining between them. CDR3 in amino acids: CASSPPLSHEQYF. The CDR3 DNA sequence: TGTGCCAGCTCACCACCACTTTCCCACGAGCAGTACTTC.

The rearrangement links TRBV5-5 to TRBJ1-1; 8 positions agree with TRBD1. The CDR3 runs to 14 residues. After removal of 3 bases from V and 5 bases from J, the junction contained 6 bases not matched to a gene. CDR1 is SGHKS and CDR2 is YYEKEE in the germline V gene (reference sequence). CDR3 loop: CASSWTGRGTEAFF. Written as DNA, the CDR3 is TGTGCCAGCAGCTGGACAGGGAGAGGGACTGAAGCTTTCTTT.

The V call is TRBV9, the J call TRBJ1-1; D uncertain. Germline values: CDR1 SGDLS, CDR2 YYNGEE. The V end lost 2 bases, the J end lost 5 bases, and 13 bases lay between the germline ends. CDR3 length equals 14 residues. DNA of the CDR3: TGTGCCAGCAGCGTCAGTAGCGGGCGGACTGAAGCTTTCTTT. Translating gives CASSVSSGRTEAFF.

V and J are TRBV19 and TRBJ2-1, with 10 nucleotides matching TRBD2. This CDR3 is 15 amino acids long. Unmatched junction bases numbered 5, after V lost 2 bases and J lost 7 bases. CDR1 and CDR2 (germline): LNHDA, SQIVND (reference sequence). CDR3 loop: CASSISGRGSNEQFF. The DNA of the CDR3 is TGTGCCAGTAGTATAAGCGGGAGGGGAAGTAATGAGCAGTTCTTC.

About this clone: Distinct nucleotide sequences in the sample also encode this CDR3. This chain joins TRBV4-2 and TRBJ2-5, with a tentative D call TRBD2 (5 bases). The germline gives CDR1 LGHNA, CDR2 YNFKEQ. V was trimmed by 3 bases and J by 0 bases, leaving 5 bases between them. This CDR3 spans 13 amino acids. This CDR3 reads CASSQRDQETQYF. The CDR3 DNA is TGTGCCAGCAGCCAGAGGGACCAAGAGACCCAGTACTTC.

V is TRBV5-4 and J is TRBJ2-7; no clear D gene. This CDR3 region has 9 residues. The germline gives CDR1 SGHNT, CDR2 YYREEE (reference sequence). The V and J ends lost 0 bases and 10 bases respectively, with 2 bases between them. Written as DNA, the CDR3 is TGTGCCAGCAGCTTGGTACAGTACGTC. This translates into CASSLVQYV.

The chain links TRBV28 to TRBJ1-4; possibly TRBD1 for D (6 bases). V lost 6 bases and J 2 bases, leaving 16 bases between the germline ends. The CDR3 is 16 residues long. Germline loops: CDR1 MDHEN, CDR2 SYDVKM. The CDR3 sequence: CASSSGTPATNEKLFF. In DNA form, the CDR3 reads TGTGCCAGCAGCTCCGGGACACCAGCGACTAATGAAAAACTGTTTTTT.

This clone was seen only a few times. V gene TRBV29-1 combines with J gene TRBJ2-2; 8 bases are a match to TRBD1. The J segment lost 6 bases and the V segment lost 4 bases, leaving 4 bases of the junction unmatched. In germline, CDR1 is SQVTM, CDR2 ANQGSEA. This CDR3 has 13 residues. CDR3 loop: CSVAEQGAGELFF. The CDR3 region has the DNA TGCAGCGTTGCCGAACAGGGGGCCGGGGAGCTGTTTTTT.

The chain combines TRBV12-3 or TRBV12-4 with TRBJ1-1; no definite D call. This CDR3 comprises 12 residues. V was cut by 0 bases and J by 7 bases, with 6 bases left in between. CDR3 region: CASSLARGEAFF. The CDR3 DNA sequence: TGTGCCAGCAGTTTAGCGCGGGGTGAAGCTTTCTTT.

The chain recombines TRBV5-4 with TRBJ2-2; TRBD2 agrees at 7 bases. Germline V gene sequence: CDR1 SGHNT, CDR2 YYREEE (reference sequence). Unmatched junction bases numbered 13, after V lost 9 bases and J lost 5 bases. The CDR3 has 15 amino acids. The CDR3 region is CATGLGGSWTGELFF. The CDR3 coding sequence is TGTGCCACCGGCCTGGGCGGGAGTTGGACCGGGGAGCTGTTTTTT.

J is TRBJ2-7 and V is TRBV3-1 (or the pseudogene TRBV3-2); TRBD2 matches at 7 bases. V lost 0 bases and J lost 2; bases outside the gene matches: 10. From germline, CDR1 is LGHDT and CDR2 YNNKEL (reference sequence). The CDR3 is 17 residues long. CDR3 sequence (DNA): TGTGCCAGCAGCCAAGATCTAGGGGCGGGGGAGCCCTACGAGCAGTACTTC. As protein: CASSQDLGAGEPYEQYF.

The chain joins TRBV15 to TRBJ2-1; 9 positions match TRBD1. Germline V gives CDR1 LNHNV, CDR2 YYDKDF (reference sequence). With V trimmed by 1 base and J by 3 bases, 4 bases remained unmatched. The CDR3 is 16 residues long. The CDR3 protein is CATSRGTGEIYNEQFF. The DNA for the CDR3 is TGTGCCACCAGCAGAGGGACAGGGGAAATCTACAATGAGCAGTTCTTC.

The chain has TRBV6-5 and TRBJ1-4; unclear D gene. Germline assignment: CDR1 MNHEY and CDR2 SVGAGI. The CDR3 runs to 15 residues. V lost 0 bases to trimming and J lost 7 bases, with 12 bases between them. The CDR3 DNA is TGTGCCAGCAGTTACTCCGCAGCCCCGGGTGAAAAACTGTTTTTT. Translation: CASSYSAAPGEKLFF.

This chain uses TRBV29-1 with TRBJ1-2, with 9 bases lining up with TRBD1. The germline CDR1 and CDR2 sequences are SQVTM and ANQGSEA. CDR3 length: 13 amino acids. V shed 5 bases, J shed 6 bases, and the junction held 7 bases outside the gene matches. DNA of the CDR3: TGCAGCGTTCTACAGGGGGCCGCCCATGGCTACACCTTC. This gives the protein CSVLQGAAHGYTF. Using reference TRBV29-1 and TRBJ1-2 for the parts outside the CDR3, the full variable domain is SAVISQKPSRDICQRGTSLTIQCQVDSQVTMMFWYRQQPGQSLTLIATANQGSEATYESGFVIDKFPISRPNLTFSTLTVSNMSPEDSSIYLCSVLQGAAHGYTFGSGTRLTVV.

The chain couples TRBV7-9 to TRBJ1-4; D possibly corresponds to TRBD1 (6 bases). V dropped 1 base and J dropped 5 bases, with 8 bases sitting between them. The CDR3 has 14 residues. The germline gives CDR1 SEHNR, CDR2 FQNEAQ (reference sequence). CDR3 sequence reads: CASSLGTANEKLFF. In nucleotides, the CDR3 is TGTGCCAGCAGCTTAGGGACAGCCAATGAAAAACTGTTTTTT.

This chain uses TRBV6-2 or TRBV6-3 with TRBJ2-7; 7 nucleotides match TRBD1. Trimming removed 2 bases from V and 3 bases from J; junction bases left unmatched: 16. The CDR3 consists of 18 residues. Germline CDR1 reads MNHEY; CDR2 reads SVGEGT. In DNA, the CDR3 is TGTGCCAGCAGTTACCCTATTCGGGACAGCTCTCTTGGCTACGAGCAGTACGTC. Encoded protein: CASSYPIRDSSLGYEQYV.

J is TRBJ1-6 and V is TRBV3-1 (or the pseudogene TRBV3-2), with TRBD1 matching 7 bases. CDR3 size: 15 residues. Trimming removed 4 bases from V and 9 bases from J; junction bases left unmatched: 9. Germline loops: CDR1 LGHDT, CDR2 YNNKEL (reference sequence). This chain's CDR3 is CASSPYQGESSPLHF. DNA for the CDR3: TGTGCCAGCAGCCCGTACCAGGGGGAGAGTTCACCCCTCCACTTT.

In its sample, this clone was seen once. V usage is TRBV27 and J usage is TRBJ1-1, with 10 nucleotides matching TRBD1. J was trimmed by 4 bases and V by 2 bases; bases with no gene match: 1. Germline V gene lookup returns CDR1 MNHEY and CDR2 SMNVEV (reference sequence). This CDR3 spans 14 amino acids. The CDR3 DNA reads TGTGCCAGCAGTTTACGGGACAGGGGCACTGAAGCTTTCTTT. It translates to CASSLRDRGTEAFF.

This rearrangement joins TRBV5-1 to TRBJ1-4; 9 bases match TRBD1. J lost 5 bases, V lost 4 bases, and 9 bases had no gene match. Germline assignment: CDR1 SGHRS and CDR2 YFSETQ. This CDR3 has 16 residues. In nucleotides, the CDR3 is TGCGCCAGCAGCGAATTTCCGGGACAGGGAAATGAAAAACTGTTTTTT. Translating it yields CASSEFPGQGNEKLFF.